The T cell receptor (beta chain) under discussion was sequenced for a study of T cell changes during pregnancy in multiple sclerosis. This CDR3 has 16 amino acids. Trimming left V 0 bases short and J 6 bases short, with 15 bases between. Germline assignment: CDR1 SGHRS and CDR2 YFSETQ. Generated by immunoSEQ multiplex PCR, the TCRdb table keeps only in-frame clones and is missing some. Of about 51,000 clones detected, 93% appear once; the ten largest clones hold 1.5% to 2%. The input for sequencing was peripheral blood, taken in the second trimester of pregnancy. The rearrangement links TRBV5-1 to TRBJ2-2; no firm D call. The receptor was isolated from a female donor with multiple sclerosis, enrolled in a pregnancy study. In nucleotides, the CDR3 is TGCGCCAGCAGCTTGGGGTTTGGGCATTCGGCCGGGGAGCTGTTTTTT. Its protein product is CASSLGFGHSAGELFF.